The following is a T cell receptor beta chain sequence with its context. The germline V gene encodes CDR1 PRHDT and CDR2 FYEKMQ (reference sequence). There are 15 residues in the CDR3. Trimming removed 1 base at V and 8 bases at J, with 15 bases between. The data are from a study of blood T cell repertoires in COVID-19. Libraries were prepared by immunoSEQ multiplex PCR; TCRdb keeps only in-frame clonotypes and omits some of them. The table includes about 72,000 clones, over 75% detected once. The sequence derives from a man aged 50 to 60 with acute or convalescent COVID-19. Source material: peripheral blood. The V call is TRBV13, the J call TRBJ2-1, with D possibly being TRBD1 (6 bases). The CDR3 region is CASSLERQVVHEQFF. DNA for the CDR3: TGTGCCAGCAGCTTAGAACGACAGGTTGTGCATGAGCAGTTCTTC. Based on the CDR3 plus reference TRBV13 and TRBJ2-1, the full variable domain is AAGVIQSPRHLIKEKRETATLKCYPIPRHDTVYWYQQGPGQDPQFLISFYEKMQSDKGSIPDRFSAQQFSDYHSELNMSSLELGDSALYFCASSLERQVVHEQFFGPGTRLTVL.